This TCR beta chain was documented in a study of blood T cell repertoires in COVID-19. Overall study: The samples span acute and convalescent COVID-19 from the United States, Italy and Spain. T cells, B-cell-depleted T cells, or PBMCs provided the cDNA or gDNA that served as material.

Adults between roughly 18 and 100 years of age took part from about 24 US areas. Sequenced by immunoSEQ multiplex PCR; TCRdb stores in-frame clones only, minus some. Among about 400,000 clones listed, roughly 86% were seen once. The CDR3 runs 14 residues. The V end lost 8 bases, the J end lost 0 bases, and 11 bases lay between the germline ends. In germline, CDR1 is MNHEY, CDR2 SVGAGI. Material for sequencing was PBMCs or T cells enriched from blood (not recorded which). The sequence came from a woman in her 30s who had recovered from COVID-19. The V and J genes are TRBV6-5 and TRBJ1-3; D possibly corresponds to TRBD1 (6 bases). The CDR3 DNA reads as TGTGCCAGCGCTCACAGGGCCTCTGGAAACACCATATATTTT. It yields the protein CASAHRASGNTIYF.